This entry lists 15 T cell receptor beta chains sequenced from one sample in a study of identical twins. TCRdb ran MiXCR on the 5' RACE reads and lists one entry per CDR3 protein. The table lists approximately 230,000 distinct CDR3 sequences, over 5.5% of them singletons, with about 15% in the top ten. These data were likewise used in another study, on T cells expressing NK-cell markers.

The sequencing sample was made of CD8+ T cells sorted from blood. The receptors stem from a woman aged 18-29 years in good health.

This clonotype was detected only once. The CDR3 nucleotides are TGTGCCAGCAGCCGAGACTCCCCCTCCGCAGATACGCAGTATTTT. Amino acid sequence: CASSRDSPSADTQYF. V usage is TRBV3-1 and J usage is TRBJ2-3; D gene uncertain. V was trimmed by 4 bases and J by 4 bases, leaving 15 bases between them. Germline values: CDR1 LGHDT, CDR2 YNNKEL (reference sequence). The CDR3 length is 15 residues.

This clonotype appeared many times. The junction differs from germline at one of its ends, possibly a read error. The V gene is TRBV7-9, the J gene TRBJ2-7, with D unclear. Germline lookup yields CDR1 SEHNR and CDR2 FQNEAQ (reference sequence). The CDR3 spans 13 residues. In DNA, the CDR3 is TGCGCCCATGGCGCGGTGAGCTCCTACGAGCAGTACTTC. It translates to CAHGAVSSYEQYF.

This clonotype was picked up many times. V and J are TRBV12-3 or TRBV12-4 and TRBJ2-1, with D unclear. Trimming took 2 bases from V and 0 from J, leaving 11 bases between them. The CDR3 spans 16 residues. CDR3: CASSLLGPPSYNEQFF. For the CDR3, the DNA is TGTGCCAGCAGTTTACTTGGCCCTCCCTCCTACAATGAGCAGTTCTTC.

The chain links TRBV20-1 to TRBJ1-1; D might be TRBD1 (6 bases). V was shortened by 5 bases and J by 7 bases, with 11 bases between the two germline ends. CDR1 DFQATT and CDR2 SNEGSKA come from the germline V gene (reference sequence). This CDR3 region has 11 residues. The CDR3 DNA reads TGCAGTGCTGAAACAGGGTATGAAGCTTTCTTT. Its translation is CSAETGYEAFF.

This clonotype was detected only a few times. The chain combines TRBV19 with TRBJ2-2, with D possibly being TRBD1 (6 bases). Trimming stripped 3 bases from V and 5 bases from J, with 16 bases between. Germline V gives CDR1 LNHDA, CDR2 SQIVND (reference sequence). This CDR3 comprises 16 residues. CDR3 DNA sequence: TGTGCCAGTAGTATTGGGGGACACTATACTACCGGGGAGCTGTTTTTT. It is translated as CASSIGGHYTTGELFF.

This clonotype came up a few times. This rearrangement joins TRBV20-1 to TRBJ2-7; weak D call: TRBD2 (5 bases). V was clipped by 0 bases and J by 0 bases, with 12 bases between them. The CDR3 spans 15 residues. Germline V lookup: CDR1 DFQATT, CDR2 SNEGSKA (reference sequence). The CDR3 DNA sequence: TGCAGTGCTAGAGATGAGGGCGGGCTCTCCTACGAGCAGTACTTC. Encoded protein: CSARDEGGLSYEQYF.

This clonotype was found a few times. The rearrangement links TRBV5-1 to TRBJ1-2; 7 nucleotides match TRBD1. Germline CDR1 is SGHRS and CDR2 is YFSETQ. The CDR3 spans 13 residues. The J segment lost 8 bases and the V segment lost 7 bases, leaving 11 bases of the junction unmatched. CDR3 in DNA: TGCGCCAGCGGAAACGAGGGGGCTGAGGGCTACACCTTC. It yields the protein CASGNEGAEGYTF.

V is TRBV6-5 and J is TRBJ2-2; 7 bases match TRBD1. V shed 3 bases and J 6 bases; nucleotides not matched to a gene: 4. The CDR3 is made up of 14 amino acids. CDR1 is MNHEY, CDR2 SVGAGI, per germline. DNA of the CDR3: TGTGCCAGCAGTTATGGGCAGGGGGCCGGGGAGCTGTTTTTT. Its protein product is CASSYGQGAGELFF.

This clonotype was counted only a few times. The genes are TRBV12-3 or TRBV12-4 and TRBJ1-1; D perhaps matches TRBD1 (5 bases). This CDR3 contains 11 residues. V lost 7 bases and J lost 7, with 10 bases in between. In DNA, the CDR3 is TGTGCCAGCACCTCAGGGCGTGAAGCTTTCTTT. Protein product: CASTSGREAFF.

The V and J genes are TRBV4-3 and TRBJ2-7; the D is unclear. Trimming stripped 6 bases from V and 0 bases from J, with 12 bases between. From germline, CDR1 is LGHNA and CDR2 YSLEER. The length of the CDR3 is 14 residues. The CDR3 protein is CASSSSVLSYEQYF. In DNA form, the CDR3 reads TGCGCCAGCAGTTCGAGTGTCCTCTCCTACGAGCAGTACTTC.

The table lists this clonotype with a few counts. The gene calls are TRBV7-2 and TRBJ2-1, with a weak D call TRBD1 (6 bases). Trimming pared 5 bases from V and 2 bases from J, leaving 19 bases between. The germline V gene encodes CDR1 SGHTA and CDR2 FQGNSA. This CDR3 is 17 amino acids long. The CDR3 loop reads CASSRPKNRVAYNEQFF. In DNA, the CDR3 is TGTGCCAGCAGCAGGCCTAAAAACAGGGTAGCCTACAATGAGCAGTTCTTC.

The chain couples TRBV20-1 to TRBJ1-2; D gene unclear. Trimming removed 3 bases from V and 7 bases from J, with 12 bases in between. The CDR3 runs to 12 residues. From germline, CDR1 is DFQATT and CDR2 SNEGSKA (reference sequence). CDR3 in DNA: TGCAGTGCTAGGCGAGTTCGGGGTGGCTACACCTTC. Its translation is CSARRVRGGYTF.

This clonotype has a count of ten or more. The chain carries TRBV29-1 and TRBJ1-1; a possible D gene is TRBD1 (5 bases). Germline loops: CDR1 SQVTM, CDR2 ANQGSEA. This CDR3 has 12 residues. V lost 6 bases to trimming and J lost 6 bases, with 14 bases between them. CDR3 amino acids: CSVQGSSAEAFF. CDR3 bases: TGCAGCGTCCAGGGTTCGTCCGCTGAAGCTTTCTTT.

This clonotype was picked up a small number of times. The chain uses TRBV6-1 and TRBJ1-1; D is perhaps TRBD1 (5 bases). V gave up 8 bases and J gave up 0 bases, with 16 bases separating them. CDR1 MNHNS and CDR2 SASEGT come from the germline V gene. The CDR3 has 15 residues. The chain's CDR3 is CASAIGDSLNTEAFF. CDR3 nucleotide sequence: TGTGCCAGCGCGATCGGAGACAGCCTGAACACTGAAGCTTTCTTT.

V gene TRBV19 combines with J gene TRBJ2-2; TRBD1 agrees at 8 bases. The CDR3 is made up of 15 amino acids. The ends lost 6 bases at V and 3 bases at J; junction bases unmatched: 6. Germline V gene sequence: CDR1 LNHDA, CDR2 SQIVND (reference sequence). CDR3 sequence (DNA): TGTGCCAGTAGGCCCGACAGGGGAGACACCGGGGAGCTGTTTTTT. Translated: CASRPDRGDTGELFF.